Shown below are 26 T cell receptor beta chains from a single sample sequenced in a study of T-cell reconstitution after alpha-beta-depleted transplantation in children. Preparation of the TCRbeta library involved a method that used unique molecular identifiers. MiXCR, applied by TCRdb to the PCR reads, yields one record per CDR3 protein. The table shows approximately 100,000 distinct CDR3 sequences, with 9% to 15% occurring only once. This material consisted of PBMCs from the stem cell graft donor, taken from the stem cell graft. These receptors all come from a human donor who donated a stem cell graft to a child with inherited bone marrow failure.

This clonotype was detected ten times or more. This rearrangement joins TRBV7-2 to TRBJ1-2, with a tentative D call TRBD1 (5 bases). This CDR3 has 16 residues. The germline CDR1 and CDR2 sequences are SGHTA and FQGNSA. V was shortened by 5 bases and J by 1 base, with 17 bases between the two germline ends. The DNA of the CDR3 is TGTGCCAGCAGCCTAAGCCCGGGACGGAATAACTATGGCTACACCTTC. It yields the protein CASSLSPGRNNYGYTF.

This clonotype was seen repeatedly, ten times or more. The J gene is TRBJ1-1, the V gene TRBV12-3 or TRBV12-4; D gene uncertain. V shed 6 bases and J shed 8 bases, with 16 bases lying between them. The CDR3 totals 13 residues. CDR3 in amino acids: CASSHTDMIEAFF. The CDR3 DNA reads TGTGCCAGCAGCCACACCGACATGATCGAAGCTTTCTTT.

This clonotype came up many times. The chain recombines TRBV15 with TRBJ1-6, with TRBD1 as a possible D gene (5 bases). Trimming shortened V by 0 bases and J by 4 bases, and 10 bases separated the two germline ends. The V gene's germline CDR1 is LNHNV and CDR2 YYDKDF (reference sequence). CDR3 length equals 16 residues. DNA of the CDR3: TGTGCCACCAGCAGAGAAAGGGGTCAATATAATTCACCCCTCCACTTT. This codes for CATSRERGQYNSPLHF.

This clonotype was observed at least ten times. This rearrangement joins TRBV5-1 to TRBJ2-3, with D perhaps matching TRBD1 (6 bases). V lost 4 bases and J lost 0, with 9 bases in between. CDR3 length: 14 residues. Germline V lookup: CDR1 SGHRS, CDR2 YFSETQ. The CDR3 reads CASSGTSSTDTQYF. The CDR3 DNA reads as TGCGCCAGCAGCGGGACATCCAGCACAGATACGCAGTATTTT. The whole variable domain, filled in from reference TRBV5-1 and TRBJ2-3, reads KAGVTQTPRYLIKTRGQQVTLSCSPISGHRSVSWYQQTPGQGLQFLFEYFSETQRNKGNFPGRFSGRQFSNSRSEMNVSTLELGDSALYLCASSGTSSTDTQYFGPGTRLTVL.

This clonotype was counted at least ten times. The chain carries TRBV12-5 and TRBJ2-5; TRBD1 is a possible D gene (6 bases). The germline CDR1 and CDR2 sequences are LGHNT and FRNRAP. This CDR3 region has 15 residues. With 5 bases removed from V and 0 bases from J, the gap between germline ends came to 13 bases. This CDR3 reads CASGLGATHQETQYF. In DNA form, the CDR3 reads TGTGCTAGTGGTCTGGGGGCCACGCACCAAGAGACCCAGTACTTC.

This clonotype was counted many times. This chain joins TRBV6-1 and TRBJ2-3, with 9 bases aligning to TRBD2. Germline V CDR1 and CDR2: MNHNS, SASEGT. V was clipped by 0 bases and J by 4 bases; unmatched bases: 2. The CDR3 spans 15 residues. This CDR3 is CASSEASGGPDTQYF. For the CDR3, the DNA is TGTGCCAGCAGTGAAGCTAGCGGGGGCCCAGATACGCAGTATTTT.

This clonotype appeared many times. V usage is TRBV6-5 and J usage is TRBJ2-7; a weak D match, TRBD2 (6 bases). Germline V CDR1 and CDR2: MNHEY, SVGAGI. This CDR3 is built from 14 residues. V was pared by 4 bases and J by 5 bases, with 15 bases between. CDR3 in amino acids: CASSLMGGPHEQYF. The CDR3 bases are TGTGCCAGCAGTTTGATGGGGGGTCCCCACGAGCAGTACTTC.

This clonotype was seen only a few times. The V call is TRBV30, the J call TRBJ2-3; maybe TRBD2 (5 bases). Germline assignment: CDR1 GTSNPN and CDR2 SVGIG (reference sequence). The CDR3 runs to 13 residues. Trimming pared 4 bases from V and 6 bases from J, leaving 14 bases between. CDR3 sequence (DNA): TGTGCCTGGATCAGCGGAGAGCAGGATACGCAGTATTTT. This encodes CAWISGEQDTQYF.

This clonotype appeared a few times. V gene TRBV7-3 combines with J gene TRBJ2-3; the match to TRBD2 covers 9 bases. The length of the CDR3 is 15 residues. After removal of 5 bases from V and 1 base from J, the junction contained 4 bases not matched to a gene. Germline V gene data show CDR1 as SGHTA and CDR2 as FQGTGA. CDR3 DNA: TGTGCCAGCAGCCCCGCTAGCGGGGGCACAGATACGCAGTATTTT. Its translation is CASSPASGGTDTQYF.

At least ten counts were recorded for this clonotype. The rearrangement joins TRBV19 to TRBJ2-5, with 10 bases matching TRBD1. Germline loops: CDR1 LNHDA, CDR2 SQIVND (reference sequence). Trimming removed 5 bases from V and 0 bases from J; junction bases left unmatched: 6. The CDR3 contains 16 residues. For the CDR3, the DNA is TGTGCCAGTAGTTTGGGGACAGGGGTGTACCAAGAGACCCAGTACTTC. Residues: CASSLGTGVYQETQYF.

The chain carries TRBV28 and TRBJ2-5, with a tentative D call TRBD2 (6 bases). The CDR3 consists of 13 residues. From germline, CDR1 is MDHEN and CDR2 SYDVKM. Trimming took off 4 bases at V and 4 bases at J, with 10 bases between the two ends. CDR3 residues: CASSSSEGETQYF. The DNA of the CDR3 is TGTGCCAGCAGTTCCTCGGAGGGAGAGACCCAGTACTTC.

This clonotype was recorded many times. This rearrangement joins TRBV5-1 to TRBJ2-3, with 10 bases identical to TRBD2. Germline lookup yields CDR1 SGHRS and CDR2 YFSETQ. CDR3 length: 11 amino acids. V lost 8 bases, J lost 8 bases, and 2 bases stayed unmatched. The CDR3 here is CARAGGVTQYF. DNA of the CDR3: TGCGCCAGAGCGGGGGGGGTTACGCAGTATTTT.

The CDR3 DNA sequence: TGTGCCAGTAGGGACAGGCCGAACACTGAAGCTTTCTTT. This codes for CASRDRPNTEAFF. The chain couples TRBV19 to TRBJ1-1; 7 bases match TRBD1. The CDR3 has 13 residues. CDR1 LNHDA and CDR2 SQIVND come from the germline V gene (reference sequence). Trimming took 6 bases from V and 1 from J; bases not matched to a gene: 2.

This clonotype came up a few times. V and J are TRBV7-9 and TRBJ2-3; D is perhaps TRBD1 or TRBD2 (5 bases each). Trimming cost V 2 bases and J 6 bases, with 6 bases left between them. There are 12 residues in the CDR3. Germline values: CDR1 SEHNR, CDR2 FQNEAQ (reference sequence). This CDR3 reads CASSLRDDTQYF. In DNA, the CDR3 is TGTGCCAGCAGCTTAAGGGACGATACGCAGTATTTT.

This clonotype was detected many times. The V gene is TRBV5-1, the J gene TRBJ2-7, with a weak D call TRBD2 (6 bases). CDR3 size: 14 residues. V lost 4 bases to trimming and J lost 0 bases, with 11 bases between them. Germline CDR1 and CDR2: SGHRS and YFSETQ. The CDR3 region has the DNA TGCGCCAGCAGCCCGGGGGACTTCTCCTACGAGCAGTACTTC. Its protein product is CASSPGDFSYEQYF.

This sequence joins TRBV4-3 and TRBJ2-1; no clear D gene. Germline values: CDR1 LGHNA, CDR2 YSLEER. V lost 4 bases, J lost 9 bases, and 25 bases lay in between. There are 17 residues in the CDR3. The CDR3 coding sequence is TGCGCCAGCAGCCGAAGGCGTCATGACTCGTACATATTTGAGCAGTTCTTC. This encodes CASSRRRHDSYIFEQFF.

This clonotype was observed many times. A much bigger clone sits one base away, suggesting this may be a read error. The chain has TRBV5-5 and TRBJ1-2; maybe TRBD1 (6 bases). The germline V gene has CDR1 SGHKS and CDR2 YYEKEE (reference sequence). The germline V and J ends were trimmed by 6 bases and 10 bases, with 16 bases remaining between them. This CDR3 has 12 amino acids. The CDR3 loop is CASIPGHRNYTF. The CDR3, as DNA: TGTGCCAGCATCCCGGGACACCGAAACTACACCTTC.

This clonotype was recorded many times. The V gene is TRBV7-2, the J gene TRBJ1-5; 11 bases match TRBD1. This CDR3 spans 14 amino acids. V trimming: 5 bases; J trimming: 5 bases; junction bases outside the gene matches: 2. The germline CDR1 and CDR2 sequences are SGHTA and FQGNSA. Here the CDR3 DNA reads TGTGCCAGCAGCGGGACAGGGGGAGATCAGCCCCAGCATTTT. Translated: CASSGTGGDQPQHF. Looking up the rest from reference TRBV7-2 and TRBJ1-5 gives the full variable domain: GAGVSQSPSNKVTEKGKDVELRCDPISGHTALYWYRQSLGQGLEFLIYFQGNSAPDKSGLPSDRFSAERTGGSVSTLTIQRTQQEDSAVYLCASSGTGGDQPQHFGDGTRLSIL.

This clonotype came up many times. The genes are TRBV5-6 and TRBJ2-3; D not resolved. Trimming removed 4 bases at V and 4 bases at J, with 10 bases between. The germline V gene has CDR1 SGHDT and CDR2 YYEEEE. CDR3 length equals 13 residues. CDR3 sequence (DNA): TGTGCCAGCAGCACCTCGGACGCAGATACGCAGTATTTT. It specifies CASSTSDADTQYF.

The CDR3 region is CSARGIDDTQYF. In DNA, the CDR3 is TGCAGTGCTAGAGGGATTGATGATACGCAGTATTTT. This rearrangement joins TRBV20-1 to TRBJ2-3; D remains unclear. There are 12 residues in the CDR3. V shed 1 base and J shed 6 bases, with 8 bases lying between them. Per germline, CDR1 DFQATT and CDR2 SNEGSKA (reference sequence).

As for this clonotype: No conserved phenylalanine or tryptophan ends this CDR3, so it is likely a read error. V gene TRBV20-1 combines with J gene TRBJ2-2; weak D call: TRBD1 (6 bases). Germline V gives CDR1 DFQATT, CDR2 SNEGSKA (reference sequence). There are 14 residues in the CDR3. Trimming removed 4 bases at V and 4 bases at J, with 13 bases between. Written as DNA, the CDR3 is TGCAGTGCTAAGGACAGCTCGCGCACCGGGGAGCTGTTTTCT. Residues: CSAKDSSRTGELFS.

This clonotype was recorded many times. The V gene is TRBV5-1, the J gene TRBJ1-1; no reliable D call. V was clipped by 3 bases and J by 4 bases, with 16 bases between them. The CDR3 extends over 15 amino acids. CDR1 is SGHRS and CDR2 is YFSETQ in the germline V gene. The CDR3 nucleotides are TGCGCCAGCAGCTCTTCCCCGGTTGAACCCACTGAAGCTTTCTTT. Translation gives CASSSSPVEPTEAFF.

This clonotype was detected many times. The gene calls are TRBV4-1 and TRBJ1-1; possible D gene TRBD1, 6 bases. The CDR3 totals 13 residues. Germline V gene data show CDR1 as MGHRA and CDR2 as YSYEKL. The V end lost 0 bases, the J end lost 11 bases, and 13 bases lay between the germline ends. This CDR3 reads CASSQEEAGVAFF. CDR3 sequence (DNA): TGCGCCAGCAGCCAAGAGGAGGCAGGGGTGGCTTTCTTT.

The V call is TRBV29-1, the J call TRBJ2-5; D perhaps matches TRBD1 (6 bases). CDR1 SQVTM and CDR2 ANQGSEA come from the germline V gene. V shed 2 bases and J shed 1 base, with 8 bases lying between them. This CDR3 is built from 13 residues. As DNA, the CDR3 is TGCAGCGTTGAACAAGGGGGCCAAGAGACCCAGTACTTC. It encodes CSVEQGGQETQYF.

This clonotype was detected a few times. The V and J genes are TRBV12-5 and TRBJ1-6; D unresolved. CDR3 length equals 14 residues. Germline V gene sequence: CDR1 LGHNT, CDR2 FRNRAP. The V and J ends lost 3 bases and 4 bases respectively, with 7 bases between them. The CDR3: CASGFADYNSPLHF. The CDR3 coding sequence is TGTGCTAGTGGTTTTGCGGATTATAATTCACCCCTCCACTTT.

The chain uses TRBV3-1 and TRBJ2-1, with TRBD1 matching over 10 bases. Germline V gene sequence: CDR1 LGHDT, CDR2 YNNKEL (reference sequence). CDR3 length equals 15 residues. The V gene end was trimmed by 4 bases and the J gene end by 7 bases; junction bases not matched to a gene: 7. The CDR3 nucleotides are TGTGCCAGCAGCCCCGGGACAGGGGCTGGGAATGAGCAGTTCTTC. As protein: CASSPGTGAGNEQFF.